This TCR beta chain emerged from a study of blood T cells in healthy people across ages (dated by TCRdb to 2013 to 2016). At the level of the whole study: In model experiments, roughly one uniquely barcoded TCR beta cDNA molecule per two T cells was captured by template switching. The study measured age-related changes in TCR beta repertoire diversity using deep sequencing normalized with unique cDNA molecular identifiers. Four age groups were formed from the donors: young (average approximately 15 years), middle-aged (around 37), aged (roughly 58) and long-lived (less than 85). Donors of different ages were randomly distributed across sequencing lanes to avoid experimental bias. The study analyzed two additional independent replicas of 1 million unique cDNA reads from the same blood draw for two donors, one aged 18 to 30 and one aged 80 or older. On the study overall, not on this receptor specifically: Because the CMV infection status of the donors was unknown, age-related changes in expanded clonotypes may potentially have been confounded. Observed TCR beta diversity correlated strongly with the percentage of naive T cells measured by flow cytometry. Total diversity estimates from one million sequenced T cells were considered lower bounds and underestimates. Because profiling used bulk unsorted PBMCs, naive and antigen-experienced compartments could not be compared conclusively. Observed TCR beta diversity per million T cells fell roughly linearly with age, and a significant reduction was already apparent by age roughly 40. The long-lived group showed more naive CD4+ T cells, fewer expanded clones and increased TCR diversity than the aged group, suggesting age selection.

Donors were about 36 systemically healthy Caucasian individuals from Russia aged roughly 6 to 100 years. Ten milliliters of peripheral blood were drawn from each donor into EDTA-treated Vacutainer tubes. PBMCs were isolated by Ficoll-Paque density-gradient centrifugation, with at least 6 million obtained per sample. Trizol reagent was used to extract total RNA from the PBMCs, yielding at least 5 micrograms per sample. Naive CD45RAhigh/CD27high T cell percentages were measured by flow cytometry on a PBMC aliquot from every donor. V loses 2 bases of germline sequence and J loses 5 bases, and the interval between the two ends is 9 bases. Including the terminal cysteine and phenylalanine, the CDR3 comprises 12 residues. The only DNA kept is the CDR3, 36 bases in frame from the first base. CDR1 DFQATT and CDR2 SNEGSKA are derived from the germline V gene (reference sequence). In the case of this clonotype: Its antigen target is currently unknown. Base qualities are not recorded, but no much larger clone differs from it by a single base.

Library preparation used 5' RACE. The data were produced on an Illumina HiSeq 2500. A second PCR of about 7 to 12 cycles was run with a J-beta primer mix and a sample-barcoded 5' primer. Each TCR beta cDNA molecule received a unique molecular identifier from a template-switch 5' adaptor carrying 12 random nucleotides. Each sample yielded at least 3 million CDR3-containing paired-end reads. First-strand cDNA synthesis was performed from all RNA using the Mint cDNA synthesis kit, with priming by a TRBC-specific oligonucleotide. After uracil-DNA glycosylase treatment, a first 18-cycle PCR used universal primers M1SS and BC2_uni_R on all cDNA. The published analysis was carried out like this. For normalization, 1 million high-quality reads, each with a distinct molecular identifier, were randomly selected from each sample. Instead of being binned into consensus sequences, reads with shared molecular identifiers were discarded. MiTCR, set to a Q25 quality threshold and the strictest error-elimination algorithm, was used for CDR3 identification, clonotype clustering and error correction. Lower-bound total TCR beta diversity was estimated with a nonparametric unseen species model using Euler transformation. TCRdb redid the processing of the public reads, applying fastp at Q25 and MiXCR, and retained in-frame beta chains. CDR3 protein duplicates are merged, each entry listing the most common genes and DNA. The authors' filters were not applied to this entry. The sample table holds 700,000 or so distinct CDR3 sequences, of which 22% were seen once. About 22% of the sample is taken by the ten largest.

The clonotype was recovered from an older man in good health. The V and J segments used are TRBV20-1 and TRBJ2-5, with TRBD1 tentatively as D gene (7 bases match). The sequenced sample was blood. The CDR3 region reads CSARSGGETQYF. The nucleotides read TGCAGTGCTAGATCAGGGGGGGAGACCCAGTACTTC.